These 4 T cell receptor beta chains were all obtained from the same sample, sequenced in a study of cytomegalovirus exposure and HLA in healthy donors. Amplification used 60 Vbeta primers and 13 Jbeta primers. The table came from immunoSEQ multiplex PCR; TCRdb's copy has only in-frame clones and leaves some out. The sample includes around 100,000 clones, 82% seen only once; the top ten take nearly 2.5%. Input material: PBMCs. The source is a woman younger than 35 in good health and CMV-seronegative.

CDR3 region: CSVSRTGPYEQYF. The CDR3 DNA sequence: TGCAGCGTTTCAAGGACAGGCCCCTACGAGCAGTACTTC. The chain uses TRBV29-1 and TRBJ2-7, with 7 bases lining up with TRBD1. CDR1 and CDR2 from the germline V gene are SQVTM and ANQGSEA. CDR3 size: 13 residues. Trimming at V came to 5 bases and at J to 2 bases, leaving 6 bases not matched to a gene.

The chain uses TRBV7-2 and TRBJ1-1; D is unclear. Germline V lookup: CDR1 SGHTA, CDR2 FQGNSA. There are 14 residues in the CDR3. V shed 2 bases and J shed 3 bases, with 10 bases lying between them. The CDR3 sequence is CASSLRPGYTEAFF. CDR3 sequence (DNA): TGTGCCAGCAGCTTACGTCCGGGTTACACTGAAGCTTTCTTT.

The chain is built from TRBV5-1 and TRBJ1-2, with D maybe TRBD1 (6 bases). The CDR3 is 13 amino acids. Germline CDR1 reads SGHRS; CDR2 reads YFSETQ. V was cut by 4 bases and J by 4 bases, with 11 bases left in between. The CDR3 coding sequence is TGCGCCAGCAGCCACAGGGCCAGCTATGGCTACACCTTC. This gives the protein CASSHRASYGYTF.

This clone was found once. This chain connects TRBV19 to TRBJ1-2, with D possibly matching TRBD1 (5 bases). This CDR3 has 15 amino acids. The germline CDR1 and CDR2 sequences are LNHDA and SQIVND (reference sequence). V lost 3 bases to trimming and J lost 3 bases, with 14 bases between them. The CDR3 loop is CASSIGGTADYGYTF. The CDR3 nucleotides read TGTGCCAGTAGTATCGGGGGAACAGCCGACTATGGCTACACCTTC.